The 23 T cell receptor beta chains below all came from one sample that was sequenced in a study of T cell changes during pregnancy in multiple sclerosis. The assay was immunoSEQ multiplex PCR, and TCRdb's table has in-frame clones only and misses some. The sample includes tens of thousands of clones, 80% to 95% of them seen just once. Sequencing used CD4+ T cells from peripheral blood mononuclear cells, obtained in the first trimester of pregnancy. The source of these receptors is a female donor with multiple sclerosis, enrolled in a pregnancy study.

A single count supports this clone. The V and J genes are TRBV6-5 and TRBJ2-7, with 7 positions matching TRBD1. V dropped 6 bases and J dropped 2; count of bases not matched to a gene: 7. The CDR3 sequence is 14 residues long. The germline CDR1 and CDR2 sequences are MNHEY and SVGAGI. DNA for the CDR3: TGTGCCAGCAGACCCCCGACAGGGACCTACGAGCAGTACTTC. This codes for CASRPPTGTYEQYF.

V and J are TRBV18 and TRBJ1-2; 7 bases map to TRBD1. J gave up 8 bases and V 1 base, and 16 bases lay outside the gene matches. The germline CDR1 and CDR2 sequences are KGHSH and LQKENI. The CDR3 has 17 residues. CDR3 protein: CASSPLFQQGLWLGYTF. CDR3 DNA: TGTGCCAGCTCACCACTATTCCAACAGGGGCTATGGTTAGGCTACACCTTC.

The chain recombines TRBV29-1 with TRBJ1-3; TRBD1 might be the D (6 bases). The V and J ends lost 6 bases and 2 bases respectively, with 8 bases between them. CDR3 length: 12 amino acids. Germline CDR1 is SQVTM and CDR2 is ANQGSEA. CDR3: CSVGTTGNTIYF. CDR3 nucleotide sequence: TGCAGCGTCGGGACAACTGGAAACACCATATATTTT.

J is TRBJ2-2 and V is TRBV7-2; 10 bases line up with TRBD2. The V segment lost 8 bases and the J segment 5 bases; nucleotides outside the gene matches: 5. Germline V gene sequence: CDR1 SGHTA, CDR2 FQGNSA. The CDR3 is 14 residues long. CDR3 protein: CASQAGGPTGELFF. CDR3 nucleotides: TGTGCCAGCCAAGCGGGAGGGCCGACCGGGGAGCTGTTTTTT.

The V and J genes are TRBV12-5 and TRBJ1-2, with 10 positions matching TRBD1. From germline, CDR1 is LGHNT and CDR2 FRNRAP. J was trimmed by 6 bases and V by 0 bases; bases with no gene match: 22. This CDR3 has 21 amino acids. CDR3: CASGLVPGDRGIPPRGDGYTF. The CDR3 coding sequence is TGTGCTAGTGGTTTGGTGCCTGGGGACAGGGGAATTCCTCCGCGGGGAGATGGCTACACCTTC. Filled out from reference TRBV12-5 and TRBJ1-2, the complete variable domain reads DARVTQTPRHKVTEMGQEVTMRCQPILGHNTVFWYRQTMMQGLELLAYFRNRAPLDDSGMPKDRFSAEMPDATLATLKIQPSEPRDSAVYFCASGLVPGDRGIPPRGDGYTFGSGTRLTVV.

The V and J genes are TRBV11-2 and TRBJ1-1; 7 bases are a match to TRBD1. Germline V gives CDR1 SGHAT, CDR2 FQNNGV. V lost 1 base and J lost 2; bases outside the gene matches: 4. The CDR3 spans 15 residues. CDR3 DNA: TGTGCCAGCAGCTTAGTGGGGACAGTAAACACTGAAGCTTTCTTT. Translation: CASSLVGTVNTEAFF.

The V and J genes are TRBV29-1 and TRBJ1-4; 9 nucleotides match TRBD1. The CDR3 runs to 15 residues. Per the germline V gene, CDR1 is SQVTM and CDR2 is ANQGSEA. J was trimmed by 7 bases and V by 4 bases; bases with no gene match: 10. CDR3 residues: CSVAAGTGIGEKLFF. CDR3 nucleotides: TGCAGCGTTGCCGCCGGGACAGGGATTGGTGAAAAACTGTTTTTT.

CDR3 residues: CASSVTGSYSNQPQHF. CDR3 bases: TGTGCCAGCAGTGTTACAGGATCTTATAGCAATCAGCCCCAGCATTTT. The chain carries TRBV27 and TRBJ1-5; TRBD1 might be the D (5 bases). CDR3 length equals 16 residues. Germline assignment: CDR1 MNHEY and CDR2 SMNVEV (reference sequence). The V and J ends lost 5 bases and 0 bases respectively, with 14 bases between them.

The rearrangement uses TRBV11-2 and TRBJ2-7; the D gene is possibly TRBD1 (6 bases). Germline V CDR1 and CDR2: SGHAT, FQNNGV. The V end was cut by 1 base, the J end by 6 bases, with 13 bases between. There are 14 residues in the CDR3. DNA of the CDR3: TGTGCCAGCAGCTTAGTACAGGGAAAAGGCGAGCAGTACTTC. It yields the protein CASSLVQGKGEQYF.

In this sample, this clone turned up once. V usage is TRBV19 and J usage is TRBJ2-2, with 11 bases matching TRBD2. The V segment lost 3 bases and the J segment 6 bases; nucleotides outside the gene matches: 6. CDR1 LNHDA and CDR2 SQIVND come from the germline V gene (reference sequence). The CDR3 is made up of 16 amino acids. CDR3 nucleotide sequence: TGTGCCAGTAGTATCCTAGCGGGAGGTGGGGCCGGGGAGCTGTTTTTT. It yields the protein CASSILAGGGAGELFF.

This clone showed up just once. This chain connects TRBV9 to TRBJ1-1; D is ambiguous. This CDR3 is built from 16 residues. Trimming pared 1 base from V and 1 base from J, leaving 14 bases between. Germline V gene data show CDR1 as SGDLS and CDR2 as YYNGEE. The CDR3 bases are TGTGCCAGCAGCGTAAGCCTACGTGGAGGGAACACTGAAGCTTTCTTT. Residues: CASSVSLRGGNTEAFF. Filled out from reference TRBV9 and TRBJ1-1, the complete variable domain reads DSGVTQTPKHLITATGQRVTLRCSPRSGDLSVYWYQQSLDQGLQFLIQYYNGEERAKGNILERFSAQQFPDLHSELNLSSLELGDSALYFCASSVSLRGGNTEAFFGQGTRLTVV.

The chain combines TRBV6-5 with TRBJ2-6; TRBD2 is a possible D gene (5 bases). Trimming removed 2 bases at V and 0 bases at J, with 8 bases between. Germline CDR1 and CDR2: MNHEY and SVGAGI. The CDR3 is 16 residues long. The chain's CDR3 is CASSYGRSSGANVLTF. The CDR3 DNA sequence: TGTGCCAGCAGTTACGGGAGAAGCTCTGGGGCCAACGTCCTGACTTTC.

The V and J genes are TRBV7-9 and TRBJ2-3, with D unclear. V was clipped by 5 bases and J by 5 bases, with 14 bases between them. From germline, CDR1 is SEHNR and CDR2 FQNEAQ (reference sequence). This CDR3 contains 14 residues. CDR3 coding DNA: TGTGCCAGCAGCCCACGACCAGGAAGAGATACGCAGTATTTT. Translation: CASSPRPGRDTQYF.

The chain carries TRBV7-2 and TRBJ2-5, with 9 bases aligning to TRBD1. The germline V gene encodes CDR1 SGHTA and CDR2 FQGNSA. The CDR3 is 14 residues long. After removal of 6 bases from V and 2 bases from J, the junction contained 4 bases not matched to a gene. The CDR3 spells CASSQDRGQETQYF. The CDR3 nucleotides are TGTGCCAGCAGTCAAGACAGGGGGCAAGAGACCCAGTACTTC.

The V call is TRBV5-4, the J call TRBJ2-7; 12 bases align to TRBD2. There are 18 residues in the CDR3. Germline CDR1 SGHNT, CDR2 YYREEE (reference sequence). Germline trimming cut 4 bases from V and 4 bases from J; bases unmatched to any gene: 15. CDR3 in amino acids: CASSVGLAGPGGRYEQYF. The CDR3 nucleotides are TGTGCCAGCAGCGTCGGACTAGCGGGGCCCGGAGGGAGGTACGAGCAGTACTTC.

The CDR3 loop reads CASSLAGGTQRQYF. CDR3 sequence (DNA): TGTGCCAGCAGTTTGGCGGGAGGGACACAGAGGCAGTATTTT. The chain carries TRBV28 and TRBJ2-3; TRBD2 matches 9 bases. The CDR3 has 14 amino acids. Looked up from germline, CDR1 is MDHEN and CDR2 is SYDVKM. The V and J ends lost 3 bases and 11 bases, in that order; junction bases with no gene match: 9. The full variable domain, completed using reference TRBV28 and TRBJ2-3, is DVKVTQSSRYLVKRTGEKVFLECVQDMDHENMFWYRQDPGLGLRLIYFSYDVKMKEKGDIPEGYSVSREKKERFSLILESASTNQTSMYLCASSLAGGTQRQYFGPGTRLTVL.

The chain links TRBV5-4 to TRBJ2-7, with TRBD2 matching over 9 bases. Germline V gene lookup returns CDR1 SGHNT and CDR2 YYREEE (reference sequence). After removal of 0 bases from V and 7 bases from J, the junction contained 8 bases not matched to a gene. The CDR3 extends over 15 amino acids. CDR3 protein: CASSLEGGRAGEQYF. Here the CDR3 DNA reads TGTGCCAGCAGCTTGGAAGGCGGGAGGGCGGGTGAGCAGTACTTC.

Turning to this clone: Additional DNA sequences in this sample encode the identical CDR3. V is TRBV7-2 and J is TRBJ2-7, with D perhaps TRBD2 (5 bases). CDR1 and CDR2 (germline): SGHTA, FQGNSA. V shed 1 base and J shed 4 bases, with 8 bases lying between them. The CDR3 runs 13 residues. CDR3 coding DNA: TGTGCCAGCAGCTTAGTGCGAGGGTACGAGCAGTACTTC. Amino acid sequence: CASSLVRGYEQYF.

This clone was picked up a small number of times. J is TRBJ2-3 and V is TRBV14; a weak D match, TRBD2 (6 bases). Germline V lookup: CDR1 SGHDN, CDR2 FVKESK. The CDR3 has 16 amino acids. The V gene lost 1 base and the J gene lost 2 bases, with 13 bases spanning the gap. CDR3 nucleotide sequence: TGTGCCAGCAGCCAAGCTTCGGGACTTTACACAGATACGCAGTATTTT. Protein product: CASSQASGLYTDTQYF.

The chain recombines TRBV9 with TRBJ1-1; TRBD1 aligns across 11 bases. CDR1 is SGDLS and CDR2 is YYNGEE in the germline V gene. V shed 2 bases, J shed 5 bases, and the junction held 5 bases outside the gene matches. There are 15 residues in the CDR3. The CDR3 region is CASSVGGTGGTEAFF. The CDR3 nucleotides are TGTGCCAGCAGCGTCGGGGGGACAGGGGGTACTGAAGCTTTCTTT.

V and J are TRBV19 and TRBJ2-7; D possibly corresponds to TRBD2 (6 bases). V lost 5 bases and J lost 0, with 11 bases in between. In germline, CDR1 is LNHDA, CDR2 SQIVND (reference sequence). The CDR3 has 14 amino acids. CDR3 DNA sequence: TGTGCCAGTAGTGGTGGGGGGAGCTCCTACGAGCAGTACTTC. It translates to CASSGGGSSYEQYF.

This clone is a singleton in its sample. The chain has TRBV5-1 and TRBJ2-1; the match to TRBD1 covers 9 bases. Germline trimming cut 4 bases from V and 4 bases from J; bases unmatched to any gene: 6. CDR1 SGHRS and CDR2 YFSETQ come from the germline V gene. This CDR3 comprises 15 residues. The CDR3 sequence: CASSPSGTGYNEQFF. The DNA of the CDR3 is TGCGCCAGCAGCCCGTCCGGGACAGGGTACAATGAGCAGTTCTTC.

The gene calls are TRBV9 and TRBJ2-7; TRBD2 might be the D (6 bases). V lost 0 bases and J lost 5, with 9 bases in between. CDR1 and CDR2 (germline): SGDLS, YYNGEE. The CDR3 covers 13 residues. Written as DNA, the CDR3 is TGTGCCAGCAGCGTAGCGGGAGCCCACGAGCAGTACTTC. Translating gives CASSVAGAHEQYF.